This T cell receptor beta chain was identified during a study of T cells in Graves' hyperthyroidism and ophthalmopathy (dated by TCRdb to the late 2010s). About the study as a whole: Peripheral blood samples were taken at initial diagnosis, before any treatment was given. A discovery cohort of around 100 patients, 43 with Graves' ophthalmopathy and about 58 with stable Graves' hyperthyroidism, was used to find distinguishing TCR V-J signatures. Prospective prediction of ophthalmopathy was tested in an independent validation cohort consisting of roughly 20 hyperthyroidism patients and around 17 patients who later progressed to ophthalmopathy. The 100 or so discovery patients were divided at random into training and test sets in a 7:3 ratio. In addition, the study compared T-cell repertoires in thyroid tissue and in blood from six Graves' hyperthyroidism patients. Once sampling was done, hyperthyroidism patients were given methimazole at a starting dose of 30 mg daily, whereas ophthalmopathy patients were given high-dose intravenous methylprednisolone. According to the paper, TCR Vbeta CDR3 sequencing was carried out on over 130 peripheral blood samples, which came from under 50 ophthalmopathy, around 74 hyperthyroidism and some 17 progressor patients.

General study outcomes and caveats: Blood samples also contained most of the expanded thyroid clonotypes (frequency above 0.001), which suggests that blood repertoires may reflect thyroid immune responses. Sample size was not statistically predetermined, and investigators were not blinded to group allocation. A model built on a 13 V-J signature distinguished ophthalmopathy from stable hyperthyroidism, reaching about 88% sensitivity and under 84% specificity in cross-validation and 80%/75% in testing. In validation, progression to ophthalmopathy was predicted by the model with roughly 69% sensitivity and 72.22% specificity, a median of about 6.4 months before onset.

The junction carries 12 bases between V and J, which are trimmed by 5 bases and 0 bases respectively. From its cysteine to its phenylalanine, the CDR3 spans 15 amino acids. Of the read, only the CDR3 DNA is kept; its 45 bases are in frame from base 1. In the germline V gene (reference sequence), CDR1 corresponds to MNHEY and CDR2 to SMNVEV. Stable Graves' hyperthyroidism was defined as the absence of progression to ophthalmopathy over 18 months of follow-up. Hyperthyroidism patients were aged 18 to 65 years and newly diagnosed, with disease duration of less than 2 months. The study excluded patients with uncontrolled infections, other autoimmune diseases, pregnancy or lactation. Diagnoses were based on clinical symptoms, serum thyroxine and TRAb, thyroid ultrasound and orbital computed tomography. PBMCs were separated from over 9 ml of fresh peripheral blood using Ficoll-Paque density gradient centrifugation. Trizol reagent was used to extract total RNA, and RNA quality was then checked on an Agilent 2100 Bioanalyzer.

Turning to this clonotype: Its binding antigen is unknown. Base quality data are lacking; no much larger clone is found one base away.

Amplification of TCR beta CDR3 regions was carried out from RNA transcripts. For the first round of RT-PCR on the TCR CDR3, the HTBI primer set was used together with the Qiagen OneStep RT-PCR kit. The libraries were constructed in a second round of multiplex PCR and then size-selected and purified. Paired-end sequencing of the libraries was performed with 100 bp reads on an Illumina HiSeq2000. The original methods were these. SOAPnuke was used to process the raw data, throwing out any read that contained adapters or uncalled bases, had a mean Phred below 15, or lacked an exact constant-primer or identifier match. COPE v1.2.5 was used to merge the high-quality paired reads, and each unique nucleotide sequence was defined as a clonotype. MiTCR v1.1 was used to align clonotypes to the IMGT TRBV, TRBD and TRBJ reference segments. The analysis included only V-J combinations with a frequency above 0.0001, which together covered 98% to 99.2% of the repertoires. A TCS score was defined as the ratio between F50 (clonal expansion) and ExV (chaos), using BLOSUM62-based TCRdist between CDR3 peptides within each V-J. Welch's t-statistics and random forest reduced just over 500 V-J features to fewer than 15, which were used in a naive Bayes classifier (R e1071). The public sequencing data were trimmed at Q25 with fastp and processed into clonotypes with MiXCR by TCRdb, which kept only in-frame beta chains. Identical CDR3 proteins give one entry, which carries the most common genes and DNA. It is TCRdb's table, rather than the study itself, that gives the V and J calls and clone size. This sample has roughly 660,000 distinct CDR3 sequences in its table, and 15% to 20% of those were observed once. The ten largest clones add up to about a sixth of the sample.

Sequencing was done on a sample of blood. The chain couples TRBV27 to TRBJ2-3; TRBD2 is a possible D gene, resting on 5 matching bases. The origin of this receptor is a man aged 45-65 years with Graves' hyperthyroidism. The DNA sequence is as follows: TGTGCCAGCAGTCCCCATAGCGTGAGCACAGATACGCAGTATTTT. Its amino acids are CASSPHSVSTDTQYF.